These 25 T cell receptor beta chains came from one sample sequenced in a study of CD8 T cells in Susac syndrome. Reverse transcription of roughly 0.5 to 1 ug RNA was performed with random hexamers. TCRdb processed the immunoSEQ multiplex PCR reads anew with MiXCR; each CDR3 protein has one entry. The sample gives about 85,000 distinct CDR3 sequences, roughly 93% of which show up once; roughly 0.26% is in the top ten. Sequenced: CD8+ T cells from PBMCs. These receptors originate from a human donor in good health.

The chain couples TRBV27 to TRBJ1-2; D is possibly TRBD1 (5 bases). Trimming took 3 bases from V and 4 from J, leaving 12 bases between them. Germline loops: CDR1 MNHEY, CDR2 SMNVEV (reference sequence). This CDR3 is 14 amino acids long. The chain's CDR3 is CASSLGGPVYGYTF. The DNA of the CDR3 is TGTGCCAGCAGTTTGGGGGGTCCGGTCTATGGCTACACCTTC.

The chain uses TRBV11-2 and TRBJ2-1; TRBD1 matches at 8 bases. V lost 2 bases to trimming and J lost 9 bases; unmatched junction nucleotides: 6. There are 14 residues in the CDR3. Germline values: CDR1 SGHAT, CDR2 FQNNGV. CDR3: CASSLRQGPSEQFF. In DNA form, the CDR3 reads TGTGCCAGCAGCTTACGACAGGGGCCCTCTGAGCAGTTCTTC.

This clonotype was detected once. The V call is TRBV5-1, the J call TRBJ1-5; D remains unclear. The CDR3 contains 15 residues. V lost 6 bases to trimming and J lost 6 bases, with 19 bases between them. Per the germline V gene, CDR1 is SGHRS and CDR2 is YFSETQ. CDR3 residues: CASTMTGAPGQPQHF. In nucleotides, the CDR3 is TGCGCCAGCACTATGACTGGCGCTCCGGGTCAGCCCCAGCATTTT.

The chain employs TRBV7-2 and TRBJ2-1; D is ambiguous. Looked up from germline, CDR1 is SGHTA and CDR2 is FQGNSA. The ends were cut back, 5 bases at V and 8 bases at J, with 10 bases in the middle. The CDR3 totals 12 residues. The chain's CDR3 is CASSPSWDEQFF. CDR3 nucleotide sequence: TGTGCCAGCAGCCCAAGTTGGGATGAGCAGTTCTTC.

This clonotype was seen once. The J gene is TRBJ2-1, the V gene TRBV14, with D possibly TRBD2 on 5 matching bases. The germline V and J ends were trimmed by 3 bases and 6 bases, with 15 bases remaining between them. In germline, CDR1 is SGHDN, CDR2 FVKESK. This CDR3 contains 15 residues. The CDR3 sequence is CASSHPLGVINEQFF. Here the CDR3 DNA reads TGTGCCAGCAGCCATCCTTTGGGAGTAATCAATGAGCAGTTCTTC.

This clonotype was seen just once. V is TRBV19 and J is TRBJ1-1; D may be TRBD1 (5 bases). Looked up from germline, CDR1 is LNHDA and CDR2 is SQIVND (reference sequence). CDR3 size: 11 residues. The V end lost 5 bases, the J end lost 5 bases, and 6 bases lay between the germline ends. The CDR3 nucleotides read TGTGCCAGTAGTGGGGGTACTGAAGCTTTCTTT. This encodes CASSGGTEAFF. The full variable domain, completed using reference TRBV19 and TRBJ1-1, is DGGITQSPKYLFRKEGQNVTLSCEQNLNHDAMYWYRQDPGQGLRLIYYSQIVNDFQKGDIAEGYSVSREKKESFPLTVTSAQKNPTAFYLCASSGGTEAFFGQGTRLTVV.

The chain couples TRBV4-1 to TRBJ2-5, with 8 positions matching TRBD2. Per the germline V gene, CDR1 is MGHRA and CDR2 is YSYEKL. The CDR3 runs 15 residues. The V and J ends lost 2 bases and 5 bases, in that order; junction bases with no gene match: 7. In nucleotides, the CDR3 is TGCGCCAGCAGCCAACCAGCGGGAGACTTGGAGACCCAGTACTTC. Translation gives CASSQPAGDLETQYF.

This chain uses TRBV9 with TRBJ2-3, with a possible D match to TRBD2 (5 bases). V was trimmed by 5 bases and J by 4 bases, leaving 17 bases between them. Germline loops: CDR1 SGDLS, CDR2 YYNGEE. The CDR3 spans 15 residues. CDR3 sequence: CASSDTTGYPDTQYF. CDR3 DNA sequence: TGTGCCAGCAGTGATACTACGGGGTACCCAGATACGCAGTATTTT.

Only one count was recorded for this clonotype. The chain has TRBV27 and TRBJ2-7, with 7 bases lining up with TRBD2. CDR3 size: 15 residues. V dropped 2 bases and J dropped 2; count of bases not matched to a gene: 6. Germline CDR1 and CDR2: MNHEY and SMNVEV (reference sequence). CDR3: CASSLAGAPTYEQYV. The CDR3 nucleotides are TGTGCCAGCAGTTTAGCGGGAGCCCCAACCTACGAGCAGTACGTC.

About this clonotype: One junction end does not reproduce the germline sequence, and a read error may be involved. For the CDR3, the DNA is TGTGGCAGCAAAAAGGGGAGTGGAGCTTTCTTT. This codes for CGSKKGSGAFF. The V gene is TRBV28, the J gene TRBJ1-1; tentatively, D is TRBD1 (5 bases). Germline lookup yields CDR1 MDHEN and CDR2 SYDVKM. The CDR3 is made up of 11 amino acids.

In its sample, this clonotype was seen once. The J gene is TRBJ1-2, the V gene TRBV29-1; D gene uncertain. Germline values: CDR1 SQVTM, CDR2 ANQGSEA. The V gene lost 5 bases and the J gene lost 6 bases, with 10 bases spanning the gap. The CDR3 is made up of 11 amino acids. CDR3: CSVPDANGYTF. Here the CDR3 DNA reads TGCAGCGTTCCGGACGCTAATGGCTACACCTTC.

This chain connects TRBV10-3 to TRBJ1-6; TRBD1 agrees at 9 bases. CDR1 and CDR2 from the germline V gene are ENHRY and SYGVKD. This CDR3 has 16 amino acids. Trimming cost V 0 bases and J 10 bases; bases outside gene matches: 7. The CDR3 region is CAISESGGQGNSPLHF. The DNA of the CDR3 is TGTGCCATCAGTGAGTCGGGGGGACAGGGAAACTCACCCCTCCACTTT.

The chain joins TRBV11-2 to TRBJ2-1; D is ambiguous. V was pared by 2 bases and J by 5 bases, with 10 bases between. Germline V gene sequence: CDR1 SGHAT, CDR2 FQNNGV. CDR3 length: 14 residues. This CDR3 is CASSLRVTNNEQFF. The DNA of the CDR3 is TGTGCCAGCAGCTTACGTGTGACCAACAATGAGCAGTTCTTC.

The genes are TRBV18 and TRBJ2-2, with TRBD2 identical over 9 bases. This CDR3 is built from 16 residues. The germline CDR1 and CDR2 sequences are KGHSH and LQKENI. The V segment lost 3 bases and the J segment 1 base; nucleotides outside the gene matches: 3. The CDR3 region is CASSPSGRQNTGELFF. The CDR3 region has the DNA TGTGCCAGCTCACCCAGCGGGAGGCAGAACACCGGGGAGCTGTTTTTT. The full variable domain, rest sourced from reference TRBV18 and TRBJ2-2, is NAGVMQNPRHLVRRRGQEARLRCSPMKGHSHVYWYRQLPEEGLKFMVYLQKENIIDESGMPKERFSAEFPKEGPSILRIQQVVRGDSAAYFCASSPSGRQNTGELFFGEGSRLTVL.

DNA of the CDR3: TGTGCCAGCAGCGCCCAGGGGGCGAGGATAGTGAATGAGCAGTTCTTC. This gives the protein CASSAQGARIVNEQFF. The genes are TRBV14 and TRBJ2-1; 8 bases are a match to TRBD1. Germline CDR1 is SGHDN and CDR2 is FVKESK. This CDR3 has 16 amino acids. V lost 5 bases to trimming and J lost 7 bases; unmatched junction nucleotides: 13.

This chain links TRBV3-1 with TRBJ2-2; either TRBD1 or TRBD2 may supply D (5 bases each). This CDR3 region has 15 residues. Trimming cost V 5 bases and J 5 bases, with 15 bases left between them. Germline CDR1 LGHDT, CDR2 YNNKEL (reference sequence). CDR3 sequence (DNA): TGTGCCAGCAGCGGGACGCGGTATGTAACCGGGGAGCTGTTTTTT. Protein: CASSGTRYVTGELFF.

The rearrangement links TRBV30 to TRBJ2-3; 10 bases align to TRBD2. Looked up from germline, CDR1 is GTSNPN and CDR2 is SVGIG (reference sequence). There are 15 residues in the CDR3. Germline trimming cut 3 bases from V and 5 bases from J; bases unmatched to any gene: 8. The DNA for the CDR3 is TGTGCCTGGAGGGCGTCTAGCGGGAGTGAAGATACGCAGTATTTT. It specifies CAWRASSGSEDTQYF.

The rearrangement uses TRBV9 and TRBJ1-1, with no clear D. Trimming cost V 5 bases and J 4 bases, with 15 bases left between them. Germline lookup yields CDR1 SGDLS and CDR2 YYNGEE. The CDR3 covers 14 residues. CDR3 sequence: CASSDEGWATEAFF. The CDR3 coding sequence is TGTGCCAGCAGTGACGAAGGGTGGGCCACTGAAGCTTTCTTT.

J is TRBJ2-3 and V is TRBV7-2, with D perhaps matching TRBD1 or TRBD2 (6 bases each). CDR1 SGHTA and CDR2 FQGNSA come from the germline V gene. Trimming cost V 5 bases and J 1 base, with 19 bases left between them. CDR3 length equals 17 residues. The CDR3 loop is CASSLTRDIYGTDTQYF. DNA for the CDR3: TGTGCCAGCAGCCTAACGCGGGACATTTATGGCACAGATACGCAGTATTTT. Combining the CDR3 with reference TRBV7-2 and TRBJ2-3 gives the whole variable domain GAGVSQSPSNKVTEKGKDVELRCDPISGHTALYWYRQSLGQGLEFLIYFQGNSAPDKSGLPSDRFSAERTGGSVSTLTIQRTQQEDSAVYLCASSLTRDIYGTDTQYFGPGTRLTVL.

The rearrangement links TRBV7-9 to TRBJ1-2; 8 bases map to TRBD1. The CDR3 has 15 residues. Unmatched junction bases numbered 13, after V lost 5 bases and J lost 8 bases. Germline V lookup: CDR1 SEHNR, CDR2 FQNEAQ (reference sequence). For the CDR3, the DNA is TGTGCCAGCAGCCACCCCGCGGCAGGGGGCGACGGCTACACCTTC. The encoded protein is CASSHPAAGGDGYTF.

V is TRBV11-2 and J is TRBJ2-7; maybe TRBD2 (6 bases). CDR1 is SGHAT, CDR2 FQNNGV, per germline. Trimming stripped 1 base from V and 0 bases from J, with 10 bases between. The CDR3 sequence is 15 residues long. The CDR3 loop is CASSLGGVASYEQYF. CDR3 in DNA: TGTGCCAGCAGCTTAGGGGGGGTTGCCTCCTACGAGCAGTACTTC.

This chain links TRBV7-9 with TRBJ2-5, with D tentatively TRBD1 (5 bases). Trimming removed 5 bases at V and 0 bases at J, with 16 bases between. Germline V gene sequence: CDR1 SEHNR, CDR2 FQNEAQ (reference sequence). This CDR3 spans 16 amino acids. The CDR3 DNA reads TGTGCCAGCAGCCACCCGGGCAGGGCCTACCAAGAGACCCAGTACTTC. Translated: CASSHPGRAYQETQYF. The full variable domain, its missing parts supplied by reference TRBV7-9 and TRBJ2-5, is DTGVSQNPRHKITKRGQNVTFRCDPISEHNRLYWYRQTLGQGPEFLTYFQNEAQLEKSRLLSDRFSAERPKGSFSTLEIQRTEQGDSAMYLCASSHPGRAYQETQYFGPGTRLLVL.

V gene TRBV12-3 or TRBV12-4 combines with J gene TRBJ1-5; 8 positions agree with TRBD1. Trimming cost V 7 bases and J 1 base; bases outside gene matches: 6. The CDR3 is 15 residues long. This chain's CDR3 is CASTLDRGSNQPQHF. The DNA of the CDR3 is TGTGCCAGCACTCTAGACAGGGGAAGCAATCAGCCCCAGCATTTT.

CDR3 sequence: CASSRDGYGYTF. The DNA of the CDR3 is TGTGCCAGCTCCAGGGACGGCTATGGCTACACCTTC. The gene calls are TRBV27 and TRBJ1-2, with a possible D match to TRBD1 (5 bases). V was cut by 8 bases and J by 4 bases, with 11 bases left in between. This CDR3 has 12 amino acids. CDR1 and CDR2 from the germline V gene are MNHEY and SMNVEV (reference sequence).

The gene calls are TRBV12-3 or TRBV12-4 and TRBJ1-2, with D possibly matching TRBD1 (6 bases). Trimming left V 4 bases short and J 4 bases short, with 13 bases between. The CDR3 is 14 residues long. In DNA, the CDR3 is TGTGCCAGCAGTTCCGGCAGGGGAGGCTATGGCTACACCTTC. This translates into CASSSGRGGYGYTF.